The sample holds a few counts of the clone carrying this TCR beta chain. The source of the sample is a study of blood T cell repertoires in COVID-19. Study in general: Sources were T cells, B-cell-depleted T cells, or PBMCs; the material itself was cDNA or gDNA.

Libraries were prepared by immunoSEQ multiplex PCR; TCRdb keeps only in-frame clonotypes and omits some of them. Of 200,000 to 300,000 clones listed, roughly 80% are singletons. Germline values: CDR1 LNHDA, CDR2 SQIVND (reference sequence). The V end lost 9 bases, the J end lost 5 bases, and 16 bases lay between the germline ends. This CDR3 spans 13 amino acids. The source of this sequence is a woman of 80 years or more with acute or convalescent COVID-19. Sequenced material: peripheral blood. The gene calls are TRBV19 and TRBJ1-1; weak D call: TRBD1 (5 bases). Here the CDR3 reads CASHLRGATEAFF. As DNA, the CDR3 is TGTGCCAGCCACCTTCGCGGGGCTACTGAAGCTTTCTTT.